The T cell receptor (beta chain) under discussion was sequenced for a study of T cell responses to AZD1222 COVID-19 vaccine. This CDR3 has 15 amino acids. The germline CDR1 and CDR2 sequences are LGHDT and YNNKEL (reference sequence). V shed 4 bases and J shed 1 base, with 11 bases lying between them. Using immunoSEQ multiplex PCR, the repertoire was profiled, and TCRdb retains in-frame clones only, with some absent. The table includes roughly 70,000 clones, roughly four fifths detected once. This receptor was identified in an adult in good health. The chain uses TRBV3-1 (or the pseudogene TRBV3-2) and TRBJ1-5, with a tentative D call TRBD1 (5 bases). The source was peripheral blood, collected on day 0 of AZD1222 vaccination. The CDR3 reads CASSRQGLSNQPQHF. CDR3 DNA: TGTGCCAGCAGCCGGCAGGGTCTCAGCAATCAGCCCCAGCATTTT.